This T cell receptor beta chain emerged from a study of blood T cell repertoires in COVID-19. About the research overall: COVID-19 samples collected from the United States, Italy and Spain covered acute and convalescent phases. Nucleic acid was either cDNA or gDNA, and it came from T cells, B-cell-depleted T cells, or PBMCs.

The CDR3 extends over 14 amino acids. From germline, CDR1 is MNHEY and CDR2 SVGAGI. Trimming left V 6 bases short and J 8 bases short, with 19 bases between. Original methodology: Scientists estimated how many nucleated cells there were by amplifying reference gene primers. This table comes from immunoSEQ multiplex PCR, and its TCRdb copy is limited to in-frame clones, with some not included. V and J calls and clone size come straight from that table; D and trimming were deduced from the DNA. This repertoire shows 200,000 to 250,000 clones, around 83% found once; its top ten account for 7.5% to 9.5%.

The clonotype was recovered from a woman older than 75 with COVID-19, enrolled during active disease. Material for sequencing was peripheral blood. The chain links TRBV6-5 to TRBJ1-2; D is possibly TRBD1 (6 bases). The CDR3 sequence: CASRRDIRGSGYTF. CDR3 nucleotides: TGTGCCAGCAGAAGGGACATTCGAGGCAGCGGCTACACCTTC.